The 29 T cell receptor beta chains reported below all come from one sample, sequenced in a study of T-cell memory formation after mild COVID-19. Using its own MiXCR run on the 5' RACE reads, TCRdb lists one record per CDR3 protein. Of some 130,000 distinct CDR3 sequences listed, around a sixth are singletons. Sequencing used PBMCs or a T cell subset sorted from them (not recorded which). The source is an adult woman who had mild COVID-19 (a few samples of this study predate the infection). Cell type and time point are not known.

This clonotype was seen repeatedly, ten times or more. The rearrangement links TRBV4-1 to TRBJ2-7; unclear D gene. CDR3 length equals 14 residues. In germline, CDR1 is MGHRA, CDR2 YSYEKL. V lost 1 base, J lost 0 bases, and 7 bases lay in between. CDR3 residues: CASSQARSSYEQYF. The CDR3 DNA reads as TGCGCCAGCAGCCAAGCCCGGAGCTCCTACGAGCAGTACTTC.

This rearrangement joins TRBV7-9 to TRBJ2-3; D gene unclear. CDR3 length equals 16 residues. Per germline, CDR1 SEHNR and CDR2 FQNEAQ (reference sequence). V gave up 5 bases and J gave up 0 bases, with 15 bases separating them. In nucleotides, the CDR3 is TGTGCCAGCAGCCCCGGACGGCTTCCTAGCACAGATACGCAGTATTTT. It encodes CASSPGRLPSTDTQYF.

The chain employs TRBV5-1 and TRBJ2-1; 8 bases map to TRBD1. The V gene end was trimmed by 0 bases and the J gene end by 3 bases; junction bases not matched to a gene: 2. The CDR3 totals 15 residues. Germline lookup yields CDR1 SGHRS and CDR2 YFSETQ. In nucleotides, the CDR3 is TGCGCCAGCAGCTTGGGAGGGACAGGCTACAATGAGCAGTTCTTC. Protein product: CASSLGGTGYNEQFF.

V usage is TRBV2 and J usage is TRBJ2-7; 9 bases map to TRBD1. This CDR3 spans 13 amino acids. Germline assignment: CDR1 SNHLY and CDR2 FYNNEI. Trimming cost V 6 bases and J 5 bases; bases outside gene matches: 5. CDR3 DNA: TGTGCCAGCAGAGGGACAGGGCCACACGAGCAGTACTTC. As protein: CASRGTGPHEQYF.

The chain couples TRBV2 to TRBJ2-2; 10 bases align to TRBD1. Germline-derived CDR1 and CDR2 are SNHLY and FYNNEI. The trim removed 8 bases at V and 5 bases at J, leaving 8 bases unmatched. The CDR3 has 15 amino acids. The DNA for the CDR3 is TGTGCCAGCCTTTACGGGACAGGGGTTACCGGGGAGCTGTTTTTT. Translated: CASLYGTGVTGELFF.

The rearrangement uses TRBV20-1 and TRBJ2-7; D unclear. This CDR3 contains 15 residues. Germline CDR1 DFQATT, CDR2 SNEGSKA (reference sequence). The V gene lost 3 bases and the J gene lost 7 bases, with 22 bases spanning the gap. CDR3 region: CSARPPDMGVTEQYF. CDR3 DNA: TGCAGTGCTAGGCCCCCAGACATGGGTGTTACGGAGCAGTACTTC.

V gene TRBV21-1 combines with J gene TRBJ1-1; the D call TRBD1 from the table was never checked on the DNA. TRBV21-1 is a documented pseudogene. The CDR3 spans 20 residues. The CDR3 sequence: CASSNTGTGNCSLMNTEAFF. The CDR3 DNA follows: TGTGCCAGCAGCAATACCGGGACAGGGAACTGCAGCCTCATGAACACTGAAGCTTTCTTT.

The rearrangement uses TRBV6-5 and TRBJ2-7; D unresolved. The CDR3 sequence is 17 residues long. The germline V and J ends were trimmed by 0 bases and 1 base, with 16 bases remaining between them. Germline CDR1 is MNHEY and CDR2 is SVGAGI. Here the CDR3 DNA reads TGTGCCAGCAGTTACTCGTCGCAGCCTGGTAGTTCCTACGAGCAGTACTTC. Translating gives CASSYSSQPGSSYEQYF.

V usage is TRBV7-9 and J usage is TRBJ1-5; D remains unclear. The CDR3 is 14 amino acids. CDR1 and CDR2 from the germline V gene are SEHNR and FQNEAQ (reference sequence). Trimming removed 3 bases at V and 3 bases at J, with 9 bases between. CDR3 sequence: CASSFSGINQPQHF. In DNA form, the CDR3 reads TGTGCCAGCAGCTTCTCGGGGATCAATCAGCCCCAGCATTTT.

The chain couples TRBV20-1 to TRBJ1-5; D possibly corresponds to TRBD1 (5 bases). Per the germline V gene, CDR1 is DFQATT and CDR2 is SNEGSKA (reference sequence). With 6 bases removed from V and 1 base from J, the gap between germline ends came to 10 bases. CDR3 length: 13 residues. CDR3 protein: CSARDTSNQPQHF. CDR3 coding DNA: TGCAGTGCCAGGGATACGAGCAATCAGCCCCAGCATTTT.

This clonotype was seen only a few times. This chain links TRBV6-2 or TRBV6-3 with TRBJ2-7, with 11 bases fitting TRBD2. CDR3 size: 15 residues. The trim removed 5 bases at V and 5 bases at J, leaving 8 bases unmatched. Per the germline V gene, CDR1 is MNHEY and CDR2 is SVGEGT. The CDR3 loop reads CASSVRLAGKHEQYF. DNA of the CDR3: TGTGCCAGCAGTGTTCGACTAGCGGGAAAGCACGAGCAGTACTTC.

The J gene is TRBJ1-2, the V gene TRBV29-1, with a tentative D call TRBD1 (6 bases). Germline values: CDR1 SQVTM, CDR2 ANQGSEA. There are 12 residues in the CDR3. V was clipped by 3 bases and J by 4 bases, with 9 bases between them. The CDR3 is CSVERGAYGYTF. The CDR3 DNA sequence: TGCAGCGTTGAGAGGGGGGCCTATGGCTACACCTTC. The full variable domain, completed using reference TRBV29-1 and TRBJ1-2, is SAVISQKPSRDICQRGTSLTIQCQVDSQVTMMFWYRQQPGQSLTLIATANQGSEATYESGFVIDKFPISRPNLTFSTLTVSNMSPEDSSIYLCSVERGAYGYTFGSGTRLTVV.

The chain couples TRBV5-1 to TRBJ2-2; D ambiguous. From germline, CDR1 is SGHRS and CDR2 YFSETQ. There are 13 residues in the CDR3. Trimming removed 4 bases from V and 6 bases from J, with 10 bases in between. The CDR3 here is CASSAFGSGELFF. In DNA, the CDR3 is TGCGCCAGCAGCGCGTTTGGGTCCGGGGAGCTGTTTTTT.

This clonotype was seen a handful of times. This chain uses TRBV12-3 or TRBV12-4 with TRBJ1-1; maybe TRBD1 (6 bases). This CDR3 region has 18 residues. V was cut by 6 bases and J by 3 bases, with 26 bases left in between. DNA of the CDR3: TGTGCCAGCAGATCGTATAGGTTGGGACACCGGGAAGACACTGAAGCTTTCTTT. As protein: CASRSYRLGHREDTEAFF.

This clonotype was seen a handful of times. The chain has TRBV6-1 and TRBJ2-5; 7 positions match TRBD1. The CDR3 is 15 amino acids. Germline V gives CDR1 MNHNS, CDR2 SASEGT. Losses at the gene ends were 0 bases for V and 7 bases for J; bases not matched to a gene: 8. CDR3 loop: CASSEANDRAGTQYF. CDR3 DNA: TGTGCCAGCAGTGAAGCGAATGACAGGGCGGGGACCCAGTACTTC.

This clonotype was found many times. This chain connects TRBV7-9 to TRBJ2-1, with 9 bases identical to TRBD2. Trimming removed 6 bases from V and 10 bases from J; junction bases left unmatched: 10. The length of the CDR3 is 14 residues. Germline V CDR1 and CDR2: SEHNR, FQNEAQ (reference sequence). In DNA, the CDR3 is TGTGCCAGCAGATCGGGGACTAGCAGGGGGGAGCAGTTCTTC. Translated: CASRSGTSRGEQFF.

The chain links TRBV11-2 to TRBJ2-7; tentatively, D is TRBD1 (5 bases). Trimming shortened V by 5 bases and J by 4 bases, and 15 bases separated the two germline ends. The CDR3 length is 14 residues. Germline V CDR1 and CDR2: SGHAT, FQNNGV. The CDR3 DNA reads as TGTGCCAGCAGCACCAGGGAAGGCGGATACGAGCAGTACTTC. Translated: CASSTREGGYEQYF.

The CDR3 bases are TGCAGCGTCGTCAATCCGGGACAGGGGGCGCGTGGCTACACCTTC. As protein: CSVVNPGQGARGYTF. This sequence joins TRBV29-1 and TRBJ1-2; 12 bases map to TRBD1. CDR1 and CDR2 from the germline V gene are SQVTM and ANQGSEA. This CDR3 has 15 residues. The V and J ends lost 6 bases and 7 bases, in that order; junction bases with no gene match: 12. Variable domain in full (rest from reference TRBV29-1 and TRBJ1-2): SAVISQKPSRDICQRGTSLTIQCQVDSQVTMMFWYRQQPGQSLTLIATANQGSEATYESGFVIDKFPISRPNLTFSTLTVSNMSPEDSSIYLCSVVNPGQGARGYTFGSGTRLTVV.

This clonotype was counted only a few times. The V and J genes are TRBV19 and TRBJ1-2, with D uncertain. The CDR3 loop spans 12 amino acids. Germline values: CDR1 LNHDA, CDR2 SQIVND (reference sequence). Between the trimmed V and J ends, which lost 7 bases and 5 bases, there was a span of 11 bases. The DNA of the CDR3 is TGTGCCAGTATTGGAGGGTCTTATGGCTACACCTTC. Translated, it gives CASIGGSYGYTF.

The chain employs TRBV12-3 or TRBV12-4 and TRBJ2-7; D might be TRBD1 (5 bases). Deletions cut 2 bases from V and 5 bases from J, with 13 bases between. There are 14 residues in the CDR3. Here the CDR3 DNA reads TGTGCCAGCAGTTTATACGGGCAGGGCAACGAGCAGTACTTC. Its protein is CASSLYGQGNEQYF.

This clonotype has only a few counts. The gene calls are TRBV2 and TRBJ1-5; D is ambiguous. Deletions cut 4 bases from V and 1 base from J, with 8 bases between. This CDR3 has 14 residues. From germline, CDR1 is SNHLY and CDR2 FYNNEI. CDR3 nucleotide sequence: TGTGCCAGCAGTGCTTTAGTAAGCAATCAGCCCCAGCATTTT. It is translated as CASSALVSNQPQHF.

V and J are TRBV12-3 or TRBV12-4 and TRBJ2-1; tentatively, D is TRBD2 (6 bases). CDR3 length: 15 residues. V lost 7 bases, J lost 6 bases, and 19 bases lay in between. CDR3 loop: CASTLGGTRINEQFF. CDR3 DNA: TGTGCCAGCACCCTTGGGGGGACCCGGATCAATGAGCAGTTCTTC.

The sample holds many counts of this clonotype. The chain joins TRBV25-1 to TRBJ2-7, with TRBD1 matching 7 bases. The CDR3 has 13 residues. Unmatched junction bases numbered 0, after V lost 3 bases and J lost 1 base. Looked up from germline, CDR1 is MGHDK and CDR2 is SYGVNS. The DNA of the CDR3 is TGTGCCAGCAGTGACAGGGGGTCCTACGAGCAGTACTTC. It is translated as CASSDRGSYEQYF.

V usage is TRBV7-6 and J usage is TRBJ2-1; D tentatively fits TRBD1 or TRBD2 (5 bases each). V lost 1 base to trimming and J lost 4 bases, with 11 bases between them. The CDR3 runs to 15 residues. In germline, CDR1 is SGHVS, CDR2 FNYEAQ. As DNA, the CDR3 is TGTGCCAGCAGCTTAGTCCGGGACGCTTACAATGAGCAGTTCTTC. Encoded protein: CASSLVRDAYNEQFF.

The sample holds a few counts of this clonotype. The chain recombines TRBV5-1 with TRBJ1-1; 9 positions match TRBD1. CDR3 length: 15 residues. With 0 bases clipped from V and 5 bases from J, the junction kept 5 bases outside the gene matches. Germline V gene sequence: CDR1 SGHRS, CDR2 YFSETQ. The CDR3 DNA follows: TGCGCCAGCAGCTTGGCATGGACAGGGGTAACTGAAGCTTTCTTT. It translates to CASSLAWTGVTEAFF.

The chain joins TRBV20-1 to TRBJ2-5; 9 nucleotides agree with TRBD1. Germline V gives CDR1 DFQATT, CDR2 SNEGSKA (reference sequence). V dropped 1 base and J dropped 5; count of bases not matched to a gene: 8. This CDR3 comprises 15 residues. CDR3 protein: CSARGLTGTGETQYF. The CDR3 coding sequence is TGCAGTGCTAGAGGACTTACCGGGACAGGGGAGACCCAGTACTTC.

J is TRBJ2-7 and V is TRBV2, with D tentatively TRBD1 (6 bases). Trimming cost V 3 bases and J 4 bases, with 10 bases left between them. Per germline, CDR1 SNHLY and CDR2 FYNNEI. The CDR3 contains 13 residues. DNA of the CDR3: TGTGCCAGCAGTGATTACCAGGGGTACGAGCAGTACTTC. Translated, it gives CASSDYQGYEQYF. Full variable domain (remainder filled in from reference TRBV2 and TRBJ2-7): EPEVTQTPSHQVTQMGQEVILRCVPISNHLYFYWYRQILGQKVEFLVSFYNNEISEKSEIFDDQFSVERPDGSNFTLKIRSTKLEDSAMYFCASSDYQGYEQYFGPGTRLTVT.

This clonotype turned up a few times. The chain links TRBV4-2 to TRBJ2-2, with D hard to call. Germline lookup yields CDR1 LGHNA and CDR2 YNFKEQ. This CDR3 has 14 residues. V lost 1 base and J 8 bases, leaving 11 bases between the germline ends. This CDR3 is CASSQGWQEGELFF. CDR3 coding DNA: TGTGCCAGCAGCCAAGGGTGGCAGGAGGGGGAGCTGTTTTTT.

The rearrangement joins TRBV5-6 to TRBJ2-1; 7 nucleotides agree with TRBD2. The V gene's germline CDR1 is SGHDT and CDR2 YYEEEE. Trimming removed 4 bases from V and 3 bases from J; junction bases left unmatched: 7. The CDR3 is made up of 15 amino acids. The CDR3 protein is CASSLLASGYNEQFF. CDR3 DNA sequence: TGTGCCAGCAGCCTATTGGCTAGCGGCTACAATGAGCAGTTCTTC.